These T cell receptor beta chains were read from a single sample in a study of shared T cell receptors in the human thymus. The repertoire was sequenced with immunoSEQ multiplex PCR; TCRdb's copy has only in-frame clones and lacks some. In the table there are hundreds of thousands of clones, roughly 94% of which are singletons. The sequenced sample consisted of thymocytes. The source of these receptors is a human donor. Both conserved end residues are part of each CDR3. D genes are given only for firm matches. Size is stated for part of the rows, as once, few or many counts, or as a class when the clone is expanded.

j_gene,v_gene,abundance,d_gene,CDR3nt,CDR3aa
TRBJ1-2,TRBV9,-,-,TGTGCCAGCAGCGTAGCGGACAAGTCTAACTATGGCTACACCTTC,CASSVADKSNYGYTF
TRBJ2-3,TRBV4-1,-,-,TGCGCCAGCAGCCAAGATCGGGTGGCGAGAGTGACAAATACGCAGTATTTT,CASSQDRVARVTNTQYF
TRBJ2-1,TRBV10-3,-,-,TGTGCCATCAGTGAGTCCCTAGCGCTTGAGCAGTTCTTC,CAISESLALEQFF
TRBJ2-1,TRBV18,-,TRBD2,TGTGCCAGCTCACCAGAGCTTAGCGGGAGGGCCGATGAGCAGTTCTTC,CASSPELSGRADEQFF
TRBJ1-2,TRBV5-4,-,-,TGTGCCAGCAGTTCCAAATTGAGAACAGGCGCTACTAACTATGGCTACACCTTC,CASSSKLRTGATNYGYTF
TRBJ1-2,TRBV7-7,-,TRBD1,TGTGCTAGCAGCTTATGGAGGGACAGTGCCTATGGCTACACCTTC,CASSLWRDSAYGYTF
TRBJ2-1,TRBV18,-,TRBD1,TGTGCCAGCTCACCAGGCCAGGGGGCGAGGGAAGAGCAGTTCTTC,CASSPGQGAREEQFF
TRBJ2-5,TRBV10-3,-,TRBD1,TGTGCCATCAGCATCGACAGGGTGATCGAGACCCAGTACTTC,CAISIDRVIETQYF
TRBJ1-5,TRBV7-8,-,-,TGTGCCAGCAGCTCCGGACGGGGGAAGGGCAATCAGCCCCAGCATTTT,CASSSGRGKGNQPQHF
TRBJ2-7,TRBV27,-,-,TGTACCAGCAGTGCAACAGCTTACGAGCAGTACTTC,CTSSATAYEQYF
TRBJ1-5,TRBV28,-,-,TGTGCCAGCAGTTTACGCCGCTGTACTAGCAATCAGCCCCAGCATTTT,CASSLRRCTSNQPQHF
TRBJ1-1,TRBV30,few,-,TGTGCCTGGAGTGTACAGGGCAGGGCTGAAGCTTTCTTT,CAWSVQGRAEAFF
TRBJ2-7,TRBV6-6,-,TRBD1,TGTGCCAGCAGTTACCGACCCGGGACAGGGGGGTACGAGCAGTACTTC,CASSYRPGTGGYEQYF
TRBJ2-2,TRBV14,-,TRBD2,TGTGCCAGCAGCCCGGGACTACAACTCATCCCGGCGAACACCGGGGAGCTGTTTTTT,CASSPGLQLIPANTGELFF
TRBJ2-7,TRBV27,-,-,TGTGCCAGCAGAACATCAGGGACTTCCACCTACGAGCAGTACTTC,CASRTSGTSTYEQYF
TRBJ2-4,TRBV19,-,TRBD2,TGTGCCAGTAGTATAGCCCCCCCGAGGTGGGAGCGGGAGGGCCGGGGAGCCAAAAACATTCAGTACTTC,CASSIAPPRWEREGRGAKNIQYF
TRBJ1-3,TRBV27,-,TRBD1,TGTGCCAGCGGGACAGGGGTTGGAAACACCATATATTTT,CASGTGVGNTIYF
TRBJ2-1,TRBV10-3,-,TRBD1,TGTGCCACCGCGGACAGGAACAATGAGCAGTTCTTC,CATADRNNEQFF
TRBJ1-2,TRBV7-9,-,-,TGTGCCAGCCGAAGGGGGGGCAGGGATGGCTACACCTTC,CASRRGGRDGYTF
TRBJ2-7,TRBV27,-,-,TGTGCCAGCGGACACCGCTACGAGCAGTACTTC,CASGHRYEQYF
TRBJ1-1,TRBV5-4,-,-,TGTGCCAGCAGCACCTACAGGGCCTTGGGCACTGAAGCTTTCTTT,CASSTYRALGTEAFF
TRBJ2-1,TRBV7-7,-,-,TGTGCTAGCAGCTTAGCCTTTAGAACAGCTCATAATGAGCAGTTCTTC,CASSLAFRTAHNEQFF
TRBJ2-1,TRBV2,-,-,TGTGCCAGCAGAAATCGGGAGCCTTCCTACAATGAGCAGTTCTTC,CASRNREPSYNEQFF
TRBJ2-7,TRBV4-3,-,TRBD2,TGCGCCAGCAGCCCTGAGGGCAGAGCGGCGGTCGCGTCGGGGGGGGTATACGAGCAGTACTTC,CASSPEGRAAVASGGVYEQYF
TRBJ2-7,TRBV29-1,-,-,TGCAGCGTTGGCCGGACCCCCGACGAGCAGTACTTC,CSVGRTPDEQYF
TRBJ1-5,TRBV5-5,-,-,TGTGCCAGCAGCGCCATAGAGGGGGTTCGCGGTCAGCCCCAGCATTTT,CASSAIEGVRGQPQHF
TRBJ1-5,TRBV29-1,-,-,TGCAGCGTTGAAGACCGGGGACAGCCCCAGCATTTT,CSVEDRGQPQHF
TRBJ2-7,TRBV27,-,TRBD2,TGTGCCAGCAGTTTATCTTGGCAACAAGACAGCGGGACGACCTACGAGCAGTACTTC,CASSLSWQQDSGTTYEQYF
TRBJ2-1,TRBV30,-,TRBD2,TGTGCCCAAGCGGGAGCTTTCGGGAATGAGCAGTTCTTC,CAQAGAFGNEQFF
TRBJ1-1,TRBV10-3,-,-,TGTGCCATCAGTGAAGAGGTCGCCATTGGAGCTTTCTTT,CAISEEVAIGAFF
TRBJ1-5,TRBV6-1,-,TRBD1,TGTGCCAGCAGTCGGACAGGGGACAGCAATCAGCCCCAGCATTTT,CASSRTGDSNQPQHF
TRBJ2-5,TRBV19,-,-,TGTGCCAGTAGTATCGGGGTTGCGGGAACCGGAGAGACCCAGTACTTC,CASSIGVAGTGETQYF
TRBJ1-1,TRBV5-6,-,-,TGTGCCAGCAGCTTGGACGGGGCGAGAAGAGCTTTCTTT,CASSLDGARRAFF
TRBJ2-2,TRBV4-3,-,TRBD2,TGCGCCAGCAGCCAAGATCTTCGACTAGCGGGACTCACCGGGGAGCTGTTTTTT,CASSQDLRLAGLTGELFF
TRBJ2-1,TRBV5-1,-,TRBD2,TGCGCCAGCAGCCTCCCTCAGATAGCGGGAGGGCCAAATGAGCAGTTCTTC,CASSLPQIAGGPNEQFF
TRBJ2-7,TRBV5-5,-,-,TGTGCCAGCAGCTTCGGTCAGGGCTCGGACGAGCAGTACTTC,CASSFGQGSDEQYF
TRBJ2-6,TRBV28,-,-,TGTGCCAGCAGTTTGACGGGCCGCTTAACCTCTGGGGCCAACGTCCTGACTTTC,CASSLTGRLTSGANVLTF
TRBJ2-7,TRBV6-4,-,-,TGTGCCAGCCTACGGTGCCCTAGGGGCGAGCAGTACTTC,CASLRCPRGEQYF
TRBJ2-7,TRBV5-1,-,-,TGCGCCAGCAGCTTCCGGGGCCCCTACGAGCAGTACTTC,CASSFRGPYEQYF
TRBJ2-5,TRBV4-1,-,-,TGCGCCAGCAGCCAAGATGCACTCCGCGGGACCCAGTACTTC,CASSQDALRGTQYF
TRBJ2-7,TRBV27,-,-,TGTGCCAGCAGTTTAGCCGGGAGTGTGGGCGAGCAGTACTTC,CASSLAGSVGEQYF
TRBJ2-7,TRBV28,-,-,TGTGCCAGCAGATGGCGGTCCTACGAGCAGTACTTC,CASRWRSYEQYF
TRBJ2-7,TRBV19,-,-,TGTGCCAGTATGGGGGGTCCTGACGAGCAGTACTTC,CASMGGPDEQYF
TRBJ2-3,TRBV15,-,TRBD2,TGTGCCACCAGCTTGGCGGGAGGGAGGGGGACAGATACGCAGTATTTT,CATSLAGGRGTDTQYF
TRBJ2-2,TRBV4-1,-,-,TGCGCCAGCAGCCAAGGGTGTGGGAAGAGGTGCGGGGAGCTGTTTTTT,CASSQGCGKRCGELFF
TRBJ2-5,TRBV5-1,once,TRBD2,TGCGCCAGCAGCTTGGATACTAGCGGGAGCGGGGAGACCCAGTACTTC,CASSLDTSGSGETQYF
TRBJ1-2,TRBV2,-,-,TGTGCCAGCAAGCACAGGGAGGCGCACGGCTACACCTTC,CASKHREAHGYTF
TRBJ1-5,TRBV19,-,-,TGTGCCAGTAGTATTGGGGGGAGCAATCAGCCCCAGCATTTT,CASSIGGSNQPQHF
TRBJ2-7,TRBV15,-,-,TGTGCCACCAGCAGAGATCTCTCAGGGAATTTCCACGAGCAGTACTTC,CATSRDLSGNFHEQYF
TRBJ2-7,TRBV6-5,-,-,TGTGCCAGCAGCGGGACTCTCGGCTACGAGCAGTACTTC,CASSGTLGYEQYF
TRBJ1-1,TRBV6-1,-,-,TGTGCCAGCAGCGCAACCAGTCGGATTAACACTGAAGCTTTCTTT,CASSATSRINTEAFF
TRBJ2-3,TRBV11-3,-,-,TGTGCCAGCAGCTTAAATCAGAGGGCCCCCCCAGATACGCAGTATTTT,CASSLNQRAPPDTQYF
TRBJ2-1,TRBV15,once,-,TGTGCCACCAGCAGAGAGGGTAGCGCGAGACTTTACAATGAGCAGTTCTTC,CATSREGSARLYNEQFF
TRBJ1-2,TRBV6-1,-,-,TGTGCCAGCAGTGGACGACAGGACCCCGGGATTGAGGGCTACACCTTC,CASSGRQDPGIEGYTF